This TCR beta chain is from a study of shared clonotypes between healthy human individuals. Study-level information: Those who served as donors were two women and a few men between the ages of 18 and 49. Each donor contributed plates that comprised three CD4 naive, three CD4 memory, two CD8 naive and one CD8 memory.

The germline V and J ends were trimmed by 4 bases and 0 bases, with 21 bases remaining between them. CDR1 and CDR2 (germline): MNHNS, SASEGT. This CDR3 is built from 18 residues. Libraries were prepared by immunoSEQ multiplex PCR; TCRdb keeps only in-frame clonotypes and omits some of them. The data hold over a million clones, with 75% to 80% observed a single time. In the case of this clone: No antigen is known for it.

Study-level results: Represented diversity, genetic and exposure-history alike, was limited by few donors. The study's rarefaction showed incomplete sorted-subset sequencing despite large depth.

The rearrangement uses TRBV6-1 and TRBJ1-1; possibly TRBD1 for D (6 bases). The clonotype was recovered from a man between 18 and 29 years old in good health. Some clones in this sample may be carry-over from other donors' samples. Specimen: memory CD4+ T cells from PBMCs. Subset indicated: CD45RA-negative fraction. The CDR3 DNA reads TGTGCCAGCAGTGGTCACGGACAGAAGTATACGATGAACACTGAAGCTTTCTTT. Its translation is CASSGHGQKYTMNTEAFF.